Presented here are 27 T cell receptor beta chains from one specimen sequenced in a study of shared T cell receptors in the human thymus. Produced via immunoSEQ multiplex PCR; TCRdb's table is partial and in-frame only. The data show some 720,000 clones, roughly 90% seen once. These same data were also listed under a study on human thymus T cells.

Material: thymocytes. The origin of the receptors is a boy under two years old with a congenital heart defect.

This sequence joins TRBV19 and TRBJ2-1; the match to TRBD2 covers 12 bases. From germline, CDR1 is LNHDA and CDR2 SQIVND (reference sequence). The CDR3 covers 15 residues. V shed 7 bases and J 2 bases; nucleotides not matched to a gene: 3. The DNA of the CDR3 is TGTGCCAGTACCGCTAGCGGGAGGGCCTACAATGAGCAGTTCTTC. This encodes CASTASGRAYNEQFF.

The chain links TRBV6-1 to TRBJ2-7; 8 positions agree with TRBD1. The CDR3 totals 16 residues. The germline CDR1 and CDR2 sequences are MNHNS and SASEGT. V lost 3 bases and J lost 3; bases outside the gene matches: 10. The CDR3 sequence: CASSDRGRPPLYEQYF. DNA of the CDR3: TGTGCCAGCAGTGACAGGGGGCGGCCCCCACTCTACGAGCAGTACTTC.

The chain recombines TRBV29-1 with TRBJ1-1, with D possibly matching TRBD1 (5 bases). CDR1 is SQVTM and CDR2 is ANQGSEA in the germline V gene. This CDR3 spans 12 amino acids. Trimming pared 7 bases from V and 1 base from J, leaving 10 bases between. CDR3 amino acids: CSASTENTEAFF. The CDR3 DNA follows: TGCAGCGCTTCGACAGAGAACACTGAAGCTTTCTTT.

This chain links TRBV10-3 with TRBJ2-5; D might be TRBD2 (5 bases). The CDR3 has 14 amino acids. V was pared by 4 bases and J by 2 bases, with 11 bases between. Germline assignment: CDR1 ENHRY and CDR2 SYGVKD. The CDR3 region is CAISVRGRQETQYF. In DNA form, the CDR3 reads TGTGCCATCAGTGTGCGAGGGCGACAAGAGACCCAGTACTTC.

The chain joins TRBV5-5 to TRBJ2-7; D is possibly TRBD2 (5 bases). The CDR3 consists of 14 residues. Germline loops: CDR1 SGHKS, CDR2 YYEKEE (reference sequence). Trimming shortened V by 5 bases and J by 1 base, and 13 bases separated the two germline ends. CDR3 sequence reads: CASSRRTESYEQYF. Here the CDR3 DNA reads TGTGCCAGCAGTCGGAGGACGGAATCCTACGAGCAGTACTTC.

This chain links TRBV5-1 with TRBJ2-1; D may be TRBD1 (5 bases). Looked up from germline, CDR1 is SGHRS and CDR2 is YFSETQ. The CDR3 has 16 residues. V shed 0 bases and J shed 4 bases, with 14 bases lying between them. The CDR3 nucleotides read TGCGCCAGCAGCTTGGAGGGGCGCCCGACATACAATGAGCAGTTCTTC. It translates to CASSLEGRPTYNEQFF.

The rearrangement joins TRBV4-3 to TRBJ2-7; a possible D gene is TRBD2 (6 bases). V dropped 2 bases and J dropped 0 bases, with 23 bases sitting between them. This CDR3 spans 19 amino acids. In germline, CDR1 is LGHNA, CDR2 YSLEER. CDR3 nucleotide sequence: TGCGCCAGCAGCCAAAAGACCCTCTATCGGGCGGGGAGCTCCTACGAGCAGTACTTC. It specifies CASSQKTLYRAGSSYEQYF.

V and J are TRBV4-2 and TRBJ2-7; 7 bases are shared with TRBD2. The V segment lost 2 bases and the J segment 0 bases; nucleotides outside the gene matches: 7. Germline values: CDR1 LGHNA, CDR2 YNFKEQ. The CDR3 is 16 residues long. DNA of the CDR3: TGTGCCAGCAGCCAAAGAGAAGGGACTATCTCCTACGAGCAGTACTTC. Translation gives CASSQREGTISYEQYF.

This clone came up a few times. The genes are TRBV4-3 and TRBJ2-7, with TRBD2 matching 7 bases. CDR3 length: 13 residues. In germline, CDR1 is LGHNA, CDR2 YSLEER. The J segment lost 7 bases and the V segment lost 1 base, leaving 4 bases of the junction unmatched. The CDR3 loop reads CASSQGRGREQYF. The DNA for the CDR3 is TGCGCCAGCAGCCAAGGGCGGGGGAGAGAGCAGTACTTC.

The chain is built from TRBV7-2 and TRBJ2-4, with a tentative D call TRBD2 (6 bases). V was clipped by 1 base and J by 0 bases, with 7 bases between them. Looked up from germline, CDR1 is SGHTA and CDR2 is FQGNSA. The CDR3 is made up of 15 amino acids. This CDR3 is CASSLGGVAKNIQYF. The DNA of the CDR3 is TGTGCCAGCAGCTTAGGGGGGGTAGCCAAAAACATTCAGTACTTC.

This clone has only a few counts. V and J are TRBV6-5 and TRBJ2-1, with D perhaps matching TRBD1 (6 bases). The germline gives CDR1 MNHEY, CDR2 SVGAGI. V was clipped by 0 bases and J by 4 bases, with 13 bases between them. The CDR3 is 16 residues long. The CDR3, as DNA: TGTGCCAGCAGTTACTCAGGGGGTGATCCTTACAATGAGCAGTTCTTC. It codes for CASSYSGGDPYNEQFF.

This rearrangement joins TRBV15 to TRBJ2-1; no clear D. This CDR3 comprises 15 residues. The V gene lost 5 bases and the J gene lost 6 bases, with 17 bases spanning the gap. The germline CDR1 and CDR2 sequences are LNHNV and YYDKDF (reference sequence). The DNA for the CDR3 is TGTGCCACCAGCCCATCTGGCGGCTTGACCAATGAGCAGTTCTTC. Its protein is CATSPSGGLTNEQFF.

This chain uses TRBV7-8 with TRBJ2-4; 7 bases are shared with TRBD1. CDR3 length: 15 residues. V was pared by 4 bases and J by 2 bases, with 5 bases of the junction left unmatched. Germline-derived CDR1 and CDR2 are SGHVS and FQNEAQ. The CDR3 DNA reads TGTGCCAGCAGCTCCACGACAGGGCCCAAAAACATTCAGTACTTC. Translated: CASSSTTGPKNIQYF.

This clone appeared a single time. CDR3 residues: CASSPGQNGTKNIQYF. CDR3 bases: TGTGCCAGCAGCCCTGGACAAAATGGGACCAAAAACATTCAGTACTTC. The rearrangement uses TRBV5-6 and TRBJ2-4; D is possibly TRBD1 (5 bases). Germline loops: CDR1 SGHDT, CDR2 YYEEEE. This CDR3 is 16 amino acids long. The V gene lost 4 bases and the J gene lost 2 bases, with 16 bases spanning the gap.

The CDR3 here is CASSWDRPLPYEQYF. CDR3 sequence (DNA): TGTGCCAGCAGTTGGGACAGGCCCCTGCCCTACGAGCAGTACTTC. The genes are TRBV11-3 and TRBJ2-7, with TRBD1 matching 8 bases. The CDR3 extends over 15 amino acids. With 6 bases clipped from V and 2 bases from J, the junction kept 9 bases outside the gene matches. In germline, CDR1 is SGHNT, CDR2 YENEEA.

This clone was detected only once. The J gene is TRBJ2-1, the V gene TRBV27; 11 nucleotides match TRBD2. The CDR3 runs 22 residues. Trimming cost V 6 bases and J 0 bases; bases outside gene matches: 22. CDR1 MNHEY and CDR2 SMNVEV come from the germline V gene (reference sequence). DNA of the CDR3: TGTGCCAGCAGCGGAAAAGGGGCCATGACTAGCGGGAATCCCAGCTCCTACAATGAGCAGTTCTTC. This encodes CASSGKGAMTSGNPSSYNEQFF.

This sequence joins TRBV18 and TRBJ2-1; 10 nucleotides match TRBD2. Germline values: CDR1 KGHSH, CDR2 LQKENI. Trimming took 2 bases from V and 4 from J; bases not matched to a gene: 8. This CDR3 comprises 17 residues. The chain's CDR3 is CASSPLRLAGVYNEQFF. In DNA, the CDR3 is TGTGCCAGCTCACCATTAAGGCTAGCGGGAGTATACAATGAGCAGTTCTTC.

The chain joins TRBV6-5 to TRBJ2-1, with D perhaps TRBD2 (6 bases). The V gene's germline CDR1 is MNHEY and CDR2 SVGAGI. The CDR3 covers 13 residues. V lost 5 bases, J lost 7 bases, and 12 bases lay in between. CDR3 protein: CASSPGTRNEQFF. The DNA of the CDR3 is TGTGCCAGCAGTCCCGGGACTCGTAATGAGCAGTTCTTC.

This rearrangement joins TRBV13 to TRBJ1-1, with 9 positions matching TRBD1. The CDR3 is made up of 15 amino acids. The germline V gene encodes CDR1 PRHDT and CDR2 FYEKMQ (reference sequence). V was pared by 5 bases and J by 0 bases, with 4 bases of the junction left unmatched. CDR3 DNA: TGTGCCAGCAGCCCCCGGACAGGGGTGAACACTGAAGCTTTCTTT. Amino acid sequence: CASSPRTGVNTEAFF.

This chain links TRBV5-6 with TRBJ2-7, with TRBD1 identical over 12 bases. V dropped 0 bases and J dropped 4; count of bases not matched to a gene: 2. The germline V gene encodes CDR1 SGHDT and CDR2 YYEEEE. The CDR3 totals 15 residues. The CDR3 reads CASSLVGQGAYEQYF. The CDR3 bases are TGTGCCAGCAGCTTGGTGGGACAGGGGGCTTACGAGCAGTACTTC.

This clone is a singleton in its sample. The chain couples TRBV7-6 to TRBJ2-1; TRBD1 might be the D (5 bases). CDR3 size: 15 residues. CDR1 and CDR2 from the germline V gene are SGHVS and FNYEAQ. Trimming took off 2 bases at V and 0 bases at J, with 8 bases between the two ends. The CDR3 DNA follows: TGTGCCAGCAGCTTAATGGACACCTCCTACAATGAGCAGTTCTTC. It translates to CASSLMDTSYNEQFF.

V usage is TRBV27 and J usage is TRBJ2-3; D possibly corresponds to TRBD2 (5 bases). The CDR3 is 15 amino acids. V lost 3 bases and J 1 base, leaving 11 bases between the germline ends. Germline assignment: CDR1 MNHEY and CDR2 SMNVEV (reference sequence). CDR3 protein: CASSFFGVRTDTQYF. The DNA for the CDR3 is TGTGCCAGCAGTTTCTTCGGGGTCCGCACAGATACGCAGTATTTT.

The genes are TRBV27 and TRBJ2-7; TRBD2 matches at 8 bases. The CDR3 totals 14 residues. The V gene's germline CDR1 is MNHEY and CDR2 SMNVEV (reference sequence). Trimming cost V 7 bases and J 5 bases; bases outside gene matches: 10. The CDR3 region has the DNA TGTGCCAGCAACCCCAAGGCGGGAGGCCACGAGCAGTACTTC. It yields the protein CASNPKAGGHEQYF.

The genes are TRBV6-4 and TRBJ1-2, with TRBD1 as a possible D gene (6 bases). CDR1 is MRHNA, CDR2 SNTAGT, per germline. The CDR3 has 14 amino acids. Trimming took off 10 bases at V and 7 bases at J, with 22 bases between the two ends. CDR3 sequence reads: CAIPDSFRGGGYTF. The CDR3 DNA reads as TGTGCCATCCCGGACAGTTTCCGAGGGGGTGGCTACACCTTC.

The rearrangement joins TRBV6-5 to TRBJ2-7, with 7 bases that match TRBD1. The CDR3 extends over 14 amino acids. V dropped 0 bases and J dropped 2; count of bases not matched to a gene: 1. Per germline, CDR1 MNHEY and CDR2 SVGAGI. The CDR3 bases are TGTGCCAGCAGTTACTCGCAGGGGGCCTACGAGCAGTACTTC. Protein: CASSYSQGAYEQYF.

The gene calls are TRBV4-2 and TRBJ2-3; D is possibly TRBD2 (6 bases). Germline CDR1 and CDR2: LGHNA and YNFKEQ. The CDR3 loop spans 15 amino acids. V was cut by 3 bases and J by 3 bases, with 13 bases left in between. CDR3 in DNA: TGTGCCAGCAGCCAGACCCGACTAGTGACAGATACGCAGTATTTT. It specifies CASSQTRLVTDTQYF.

This clone showed up just a few times. This chain uses TRBV15 with TRBJ2-1; TRBD2 matches 9 bases. After removal of 1 base from V and 10 bases from J, the junction contained 11 bases not matched to a gene. This CDR3 is 16 amino acids long. Germline V CDR1 and CDR2: LNHNV, YYDKDF (reference sequence). CDR3 sequence (DNA): TGTGCCACCAGCAGAGCTCCTAGCGGGAAACACTCGGAGCAGTTCTTC. Its protein is CATSRAPSGKHSEQFF.